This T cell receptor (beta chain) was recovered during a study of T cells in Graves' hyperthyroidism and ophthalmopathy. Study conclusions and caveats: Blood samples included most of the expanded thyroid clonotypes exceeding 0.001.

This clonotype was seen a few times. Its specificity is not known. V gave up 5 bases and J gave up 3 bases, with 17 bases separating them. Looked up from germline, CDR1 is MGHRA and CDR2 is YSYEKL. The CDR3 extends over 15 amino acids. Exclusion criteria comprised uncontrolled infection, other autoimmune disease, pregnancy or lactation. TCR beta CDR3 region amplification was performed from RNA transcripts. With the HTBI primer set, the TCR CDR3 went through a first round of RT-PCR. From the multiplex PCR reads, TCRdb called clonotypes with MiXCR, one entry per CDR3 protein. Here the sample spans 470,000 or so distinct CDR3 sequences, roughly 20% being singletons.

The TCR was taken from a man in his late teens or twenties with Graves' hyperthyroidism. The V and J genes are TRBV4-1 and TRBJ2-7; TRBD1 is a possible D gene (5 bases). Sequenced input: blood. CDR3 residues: CASSTGKTALYEQYF. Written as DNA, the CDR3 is TGCGCCAGCAGCACAGGAAAGACAGCCCTCTACGAGCAGTACTTC.